Following are 32 T cell receptor beta chains from one sample sequenced in a study of CD8+CD57+ T cells in acquired aplastic anemia. Genomic DNA, the template, was used for profiling of the TCR beta VDJ and CDR3. TCRdb fed the reads into MiXCR, producing one record per CDR3 protein. The data contain about 40,000 distinct CDR3 sequences, roughly 63% of them singletons. Those patients picked for sequencing had displayed CD8+CD57+ cell expansion on flow cytometry. The source material was sorted CD4+, CD8+, or CD8+CD57+ T cells (not recorded which) from PBMCs. All receptors come from a human donor with aplastic anemia.

V and J are TRBV15 and TRBJ2-7, with D perhaps matching TRBD1 (5 bases). The CDR3 is 13 amino acids. V was cut by 1 base and J by 3 bases, with 7 bases left in between. CDR1 and CDR2 (germline): LNHNV, YYDKDF (reference sequence). This chain's CDR3 is CATSRGTSYEQYF. In DNA, the CDR3 is TGTGCCACCAGCAGAGGGACAAGCTACGAGCAGTACTTC.

The rearrangement joins TRBV7-8 to TRBJ2-7, with D hard to call. This CDR3 contains 13 residues. V dropped 2 bases and J dropped 4 bases, with 9 bases sitting between them. The germline gives CDR1 SGHVS, CDR2 FQNEAQ. The CDR3: CASSLSMGYEQYF. The CDR3 DNA sequence: TGTGCCAGCAGCTTATCAATGGGGTACGAGCAGTACTTC.

This chain connects TRBV6-1 to TRBJ1-3; no firm D call. The CDR3 has 15 amino acids. CDR1 is MNHNS, CDR2 SASEGT, per germline. V was cut by 7 bases and J by 2 bases, with 15 bases left in between. The CDR3 region has the DNA TGTGCCAGCACCCCGAATACGGGTACTGGAAACACCATATATTTT. It is translated as CASTPNTGTGNTIYF.

This chain joins TRBV29-1 and TRBJ1-5; D not certain. The CDR3 has 12 amino acids. Trimming pared 7 bases from V and 0 bases from J, leaving 7 bases between. Looked up from germline, CDR1 is SQVTM and CDR2 is ANQGSEA. CDR3 DNA sequence: TGCAGCGGAGCAAATAGCAATCAGCCCCAGCATTTT. This encodes CSGANSNQPQHF.

The chain employs TRBV13 and TRBJ2-5; a possible D gene is TRBD1 (7 bases). This CDR3 spans 16 amino acids. V was cut by 5 bases and J by 0 bases, with 16 bases left in between. Germline CDR1 and CDR2: PRHDT and FYEKMQ (reference sequence). CDR3 protein: CASSLPEGANQETQYF. The CDR3 DNA sequence: TGTGCCAGCAGCCTCCCGGAGGGGGCGAACCAAGAGACCCAGTACTTC.

V gene TRBV11-1 combines with J gene TRBJ2-3; D tentatively fits TRBD1 or TRBD2 (6 bases each). In germline, CDR1 is SGHAT, CDR2 FQDESV (reference sequence). Trimming took off 5 bases at V and 1 base at J, with 16 bases between the two ends. The CDR3 runs to 16 residues. The CDR3 DNA reads TGTGCCAGCAGCGGCGGGACAACGCGGGGCACAGATACGCAGTATTTT. This codes for CASSGGTTRGTDTQYF.

A note on this clonotype: A much bigger clone sits one base away, suggesting this may be a read error. The genes are TRBV4-1 and TRBJ2-7, with a tentative D call TRBD1 (6 bases). The CDR3 is 15 amino acids. Germline V gives CDR1 MGHRA, CDR2 YSYEKL. The germline V and J ends were trimmed by 1 base and 5 bases, with 15 bases remaining between them. The CDR3 spells CASSQVLEGVNEQYF. In DNA, the CDR3 is TGCGCCAGCAGCCAAGTACTAGAGGGGGTAAACGAGCAGTACTTC.

As concerns this clonotype: No conserved phenylalanine or tryptophan ends this CDR3, so it is likely a read error. It is unclear where the CDR3 begins or ends on the DNA, so no DNA is shown, and the CDR3 is as TCRdb lists it. The gene calls are TRBV15 and TRBJ2-5. The CDR3 comprises 9 residues, both ends counted. CDR1 and CDR2 (germline): LNHNV, YYDKDF (reference sequence). CDR3 loop: CATSRDGSP.

Many counts were recorded for this clonotype. This rearrangement joins TRBV12-3 or TRBV12-4 to TRBJ2-2; D ambiguous. V shed 2 bases and J shed 9 bases, with 7 bases lying between them. The CDR3 has 12 residues. The CDR3 loop is CASSLPIRELFF. For the CDR3, the DNA is TGTGCCAGCAGTTTACCGATAAGGGAGCTGTTTTTT.

The chain recombines TRBV10-3 with TRBJ2-3; 7 positions agree with TRBD1. Germline CDR1 and CDR2: ENHRY and SYGVKD. Trimming removed 6 bases from V and 6 bases from J; junction bases left unmatched: 6. The CDR3 sequence is 13 residues long. DNA of the CDR3: TGTGCCATCAGGACAGGGTTTGATGATACGCAGTATTTT. Its translation: CAIRTGFDDTQYF.

As to this clonotype: One base away lies a much larger clone, so this may be a sequencing read error. This chain links TRBV12-3 or TRBV12-4 with TRBJ2-1; 12 bases agree with TRBD2. V lost 0 bases, J lost 5 bases, and 5 bases stayed unmatched. This CDR3 region has 17 residues. This CDR3 reads CASSLAGLAGGDNEQFF. The CDR3, as DNA: TGTGCCAGCAGTTTAGCAGGGCTAGCGGGGGGGGACAATGAGCAGTTCTTC.

The chain has TRBV20-1 and TRBJ2-7; 10 positions match TRBD2. CDR3 size: 14 residues. Trimming cost V 2 bases and J 5 bases; bases outside gene matches: 6. Germline lookup yields CDR1 DFQATT and CDR2 SNEGSKA (reference sequence). The DNA for the CDR3 is TGCAGTGCTAGACGGGCTAGCGGGAGCAACGAGCAGTACTTC. It translates to CSARRASGSNEQYF.

This clonotype was picked up many times. The chain joins TRBV9 to TRBJ2-7; 8 bases are a match to TRBD1. Trimming at V came to 4 bases and at J to 2 bases, leaving 8 bases not matched to a gene. Germline CDR1 reads SGDLS; CDR2 reads YYNGEE. This CDR3 region has 15 residues. The CDR3 protein is CASSKRTGTPYEQYF. The CDR3 DNA follows: TGTGCCAGCAGCAAACGGACAGGGACCCCCTACGAGCAGTACTTC.

The J gene is TRBJ1-4, the V gene TRBV2, with D hard to call. The CDR3 has 14 amino acids. The germline CDR1 and CDR2 sequences are SNHLY and FYNNEI. V gave up 4 bases and J gave up 8 bases, with 14 bases separating them. CDR3 DNA sequence: TGTGCCAGCAGTGCGACCCTAGAGAGAGAAAAACTGTTTTTT. It codes for CASSATLEREKLFF.

This chain links TRBV10-3 with TRBJ1-2; D call uncertain. The CDR3 is 15 residues long. CDR1 is ENHRY, CDR2 SYGVKD, per germline. Trimming took off 6 bases at V and 0 bases at J, with 14 bases between the two ends. CDR3 nucleotide sequence: TGTGCCATCAGGTACCAGATCTCTTCTAACTATGGCTACACCTTC. Amino acid sequence: CAIRYQISSNYGYTF.

This chain links TRBV10-3 with TRBJ2-7, with D possibly being TRBD1 or TRBD2 (6 bases each). V dropped 2 bases and J dropped 4 bases, with 15 bases sitting between them. The CDR3 loop spans 15 amino acids. Germline CDR1 and CDR2: ENHRY and SYGVKD. For the CDR3, the DNA is TGTGCCATCAGTGAGGCAGGGGACTCAAATTACGAGCAGTACTTC. This sequence encodes CAISEAGDSNYEQYF.

The chain recombines TRBV6-5 with TRBJ1-1, with D hard to call. CDR3 length: 12 residues. CDR1 is MNHEY and CDR2 is SVGAGI in the germline V gene. V dropped 2 bases and J dropped 1 base, with 2 bases sitting between them. CDR3 coding DNA: TGTGCCAGCAGTTACCGGAACACTGAAGCTTTCTTT. Translating gives CASSYRNTEAFF.

The rearrangement uses TRBV5-5 and TRBJ1-2, with D tentatively TRBD1 (5 bases). Trimming took off 4 bases at V and 0 bases at J, with 13 bases between the two ends. The CDR3 spans 15 residues. Looked up from germline, CDR1 is SGHKS and CDR2 is YYEKEE (reference sequence). The CDR3 loop is CASSPVWGPNYGYTF. For the CDR3, the DNA is TGTGCCAGCAGCCCGGTCTGGGGCCCTAACTATGGCTACACCTTC.

In regard to this clonotype: The junction shows a germline mismatch at one end, possibly a read error. This chain connects TRBV4-1 to TRBJ1-1; possible D gene TRBD1, 6 bases. CDR1 is MGHRA and CDR2 is YSYEKL in the germline V gene. The CDR3 totals 16 residues. The CDR3 coding sequence is TGCGCCAGCAGACTTCGGGACACCTCGCTGAACACTGATGCTTTCTTT. Translating it yields CASRLRDTSLNTDAFF.

This chain links TRBV10-2 with TRBJ1-1; no clear D gene. The germline V and J ends were trimmed by 2 bases and 5 bases, with 6 bases remaining between them. The CDR3 is 12 amino acids. The germline V gene encodes CDR1 WSHSY and CDR2 SAAADI. The CDR3 sequence is CASSEKDTEAFF. As DNA, the CDR3 is TGCGCCAGCAGTGAGAAAGATACTGAAGCTTTCTTT.

CDR3 bases: TGTGCCAGCAGTACGGGGTGGACGCAGTATTTT. This encodes CASSTGWTQYF. The rearrangement joins TRBV9 to TRBJ2-3; possibly TRBD2 for D (5 bases). V lost 5 bases and J 9 bases, leaving 10 bases between the germline ends. Germline-derived CDR1 and CDR2 are SGDLS and YYNGEE. The CDR3 is 11 residues long.

This rearrangement joins TRBV2 to TRBJ1-4; D is ambiguous. Germline-derived CDR1 and CDR2 are SNHLY and FYNNEI. The CDR3 spans 12 residues. The germline V and J ends were trimmed by 6 bases and 3 bases, with 5 bases remaining between them. Here the CDR3 DNA reads TGTGCCAGCAGGGCAGCTAATGAAAAACTGTTTTTT. It is translated as CASRAANEKLFF.

This clonotype occurred many times. V gene TRBV9 combines with J gene TRBJ1-3; no reliable D call. Germline values: CDR1 SGDLS, CDR2 YYNGEE. V was trimmed by 2 bases and J by 0 bases, leaving 6 bases between them. The CDR3 runs 14 residues. The DNA of the CDR3 is TGTGCCAGCAGCGTCGGCAGCTCTGGAAACACCATATATTTT. It encodes CASSVGSSGNTIYF.

A word on this clonotype: Relative to the germline gene, one junction end is altered; a read error may explain this. The chain has TRBV29-1 and TRBJ2-1; D is undetermined. Germline loops: CDR1 SQVTM, CDR2 ANQGSEA. This CDR3 has 13 residues. This CDR3 reads CSAESSFYNEQFF. The CDR3 nucleotides read TGCAGCGCTGAAAGCTCCTTCTACAATGAGCAGTTCTTC.

This chain uses TRBV20-1 with TRBJ2-7; the match to TRBD1 covers 11 bases. The trim removed 6 bases at V and 3 bases at J, leaving 7 bases unmatched. This CDR3 has 14 residues. CDR1 and CDR2 (germline): DFQATT, SNEGSKA (reference sequence). This chain's CDR3 is CSAPGQGDRYEQYF. CDR3 DNA: TGCAGTGCGCCGGGACAGGGGGACCGCTACGAGCAGTACTTC.

This clonotype was recorded once. CDR3 bases: TGCAGTGCTAGTCCGTTAGCGGGGGGGCCAGATACGCAGTATTTT. Its translation is CSASPLAGGPDTQYF. This chain links TRBV20-1 with TRBJ2-3; 11 nucleotides agree with TRBD2. In germline, CDR1 is DFQATT, CDR2 SNEGSKA (reference sequence). The junction had 6 bases not matched to a gene; V was cut back by 3 bases and J by 4 bases. The CDR3 is 15 residues long.

The rearrangement joins TRBV2 to TRBJ2-7; 7 nucleotides agree with TRBD1. J lost 9 bases, V lost 2 bases, and 1 base had no gene match. CDR1 is SNHLY and CDR2 is FYNNEI in the germline V gene. This CDR3 comprises 11 residues. CDR3 in DNA: TGTGCCAGCAGTGAACGGGACAGGCAGTACTTC. Its translation: CASSERDRQYF.

This clonotype was found a few times. The chain uses TRBV15 and TRBJ1-5; 10 nucleotides agree with TRBD1. Per the germline V gene, CDR1 is LNHNV and CDR2 is YYDKDF (reference sequence). V lost 0 bases and J lost 8; bases outside the gene matches: 7. This CDR3 is built from 16 residues. CDR3 sequence: CATSRERQGAGKPQHF. CDR3 sequence (DNA): TGTGCCACCAGCAGAGAAAGACAGGGGGCAGGGAAGCCCCAGCATTTT. Full variable domain (rest looked up from reference TRBV15 and TRBJ1-5): DAMVIQNPRYQVTQFGKPVTLSCSQTLNHNVMYWYQQKSSQAPKLLFHYYDKDFNNEADTPDNFQSRRPNTSFCFLDIRSPGLGDTAMYLCATSRERQGAGKPQHFGDGTRLSIL.

This clonotype came up a few times. This rearrangement joins TRBV7-9 to TRBJ2-7, with D perhaps TRBD2 (5 bases). V lost 7 bases, J lost 4 bases, and 11 bases lay in between. This CDR3 is 12 amino acids long. Germline loops: CDR1 SEHNR, CDR2 FQNEAQ (reference sequence). CDR3 in amino acids: CASTSTGYEQYF. The DNA for the CDR3 is TGTGCCAGCACCTCAACGGGGTACGAGCAGTACTTC.

This rearrangement joins TRBV20-1 to TRBJ2-7; D may be TRBD1 (5 bases). Germline values: CDR1 DFQATT, CDR2 SNEGSKA (reference sequence). The CDR3 extends over 12 amino acids. The CDR3 here is CSVGVVPYEQYF. In DNA form, the CDR3 reads TGCAGCGTAGGGGTAGTTCCCTACGAGCAGTACTTC.

The V call is TRBV29-1, the J call TRBJ1-5; maybe TRBD1 (5 bases). The CDR3 length is 13 residues. Germline V lookup: CDR1 SQVTM, CDR2 ANQGSEA. With 6 bases removed from V and 3 bases from J, the gap between germline ends came to 12 bases. The CDR3 here is CSVRGSPNQPQHF. The CDR3 DNA reads as TGCAGCGTAAGGGGTTCCCCCAATCAGCCCCAGCATTTT. The full variable domain, rest sourced from reference TRBV29-1 and TRBJ1-5, is SAVISQKPSRDICQRGTSLTIQCQVDSQVTMMFWYRQQPGQSLTLIATANQGSEATYESGFVIDKFPISRPNLTFSTLTVSNMSPEDSSIYLCSVRGSPNQPQHFGDGTRLSIL.

This clonotype was counted only a few times. V usage is TRBV2 and J usage is TRBJ1-1; D gene ambiguous. V was trimmed by 2 bases and J by 3 bases, leaving 13 bases between them. Per germline, CDR1 SNHLY and CDR2 FYNNEI. The CDR3 length is 15 residues. The CDR3 sequence is CASSESPRSDTEAFF. The CDR3 DNA follows: TGTGCCAGCAGTGAATCGCCGCGGTCCGACACTGAAGCTTTCTTT.